The sequence of this T cell receptor (beta chain) was determined in a study of cytomegalovirus exposure and HLA in healthy donors. This clone was detected once. The antigen remains undetermined. Findings and limits, study-wide: At a 0.05 false discovery rate, a later analysis found some 18,000 TCR beta sequences to be associated with HLA alleles. For TCR beta chains, V- and J-gene trimming was later linked to a missense DCLRE1C variant.

Germline V gene data show CDR1 as LGHNA and CDR2 as YNFKEQ. Trimming removed 1 base from V and 0 bases from J; junction bases left unmatched: 18. The CDR3 loop spans 21 amino acids. Both 60 Vbeta primers and 13 Jbeta primers went into the PCR. In the authors' methods: Unique TCR beta chains totaled about 78 million in a later count, with approximately 11 million of them shared. Libraries were prepared by immunoSEQ multiplex PCR; TCRdb keeps only in-frame clonotypes and omits some of them. The V and J calls and clone size were taken over from that table, and D and trimming were inferred from the DNA. The sample has some 130,000 clones, 64% seen once; the top ten hold around 2.5%.

Sample: PBMCs. The source is a woman aged 35 to 49 in good health and CMV-seronegative. J is TRBJ1-1 and V is TRBV4-2, with 9 bases matching TRBD1. CDR3 DNA sequence: TGTGCCAGCAGCCAAGTTTGGGGACAGGGCTCTCTAGGGGGAATGAACACTGAAGCTTTCTTT. As protein: CASSQVWGQGSLGGMNTEAFF.